The clone carrying this T cell receptor beta chain was recorded only once. These data belong to a study of blood T cell repertoires in COVID-19. Turning to the study itself: The study drew acute and convalescent COVID-19 samples from the United States, Italy and Spain.

TCRdb's copy holds only in-frame clones and misses some; the assay was immunoSEQ multiplex PCR. The table includes roughly 76,000 clones, 80% to 90% detected once. Looked up from germline, CDR1 is KGHSY and CDR2 is FQNENV. The CDR3 has 13 residues. Trimming took off 2 bases at V and 7 bases at J, with 11 bases between the two ends. This sequence originates from a young woman with acute or convalescent COVID-19. The chain uses TRBV16 and TRBJ1-1; maybe TRBD1 (6 bases). The sample consisted of peripheral blood. Written as DNA, the CDR3 is TGTGCCAGCAGCCAAGAACAGGGAGTTGAAGCTTTCTTT. Translating it yields CASSQEQGVEAFF.